This TCR beta chain was identified in a study of T cell repertoires in cytomegalovirus infection. Notes on the study in general: The study identified carriers of CMV plus the relevant HLA from cumulative public TCR beta family frequency.

Deletions cut 6 bases from V and 5 bases from J, with 16 bases between. Germline-derived CDR1 and CDR2 are ENHRY and SYGVKD. The CDR3 length is 15 residues. There are a few counts of this clonotype. Its antigen is unknown. TCRdb reprocessed the reads via MiXCR and lists one record per CDR3 protein. The top ten hold around 45% of the sample, which has around 430,000 distinct CDR3 sequences, approximately 40% seen once. The source material was cultured PBMCs, sampled from culture after CMV antigen stimulation. This sequence was found in a human donor in good health (CMV status not recorded). Some clones in this sample may be carry-over from other donors' samples. The genes are TRBV10-3 and TRBJ2-2, with D perhaps TRBD1 or TRBD2 (6 bases each). CDR3 bases: TGTGCCATCAGCACCCAAAGGGGGGTGACCGGGGAGCTGTTTTTT. This codes for CAISTQRGVTGELFF.